Listed below are T cell receptor beta chains from one sample, sequenced in a study of beta chain features in type 1 diabetes. The assay was immunoSEQ multiplex PCR, and TCRdb's table has in-frame clones only and misses some. The sample lists fewer than 300,000 clones, about 20% occurring once. Input material: naive CD4+ T cells from blood. These receptors were collected from a woman in her 40s with type 1 diabetes. CDR3s include the opening cysteine and the closing phenylalanine or tryptophan. Each record gives: J gene, D gene, clone size, V gene, CDR3 protein, CDR3 DNA. The D gene is left open where the match is weak. The listing skips clone size in some rows; elsewhere it reads once, few, many or a size class.

>TRBJ2-1|TRBD1|few|TRBV9
CASSVWTGANEQFF
TGTGCCAGCAGCGTCTGGACAGGGGCCAATGAGCAGTTCTTC
>TRBJ2-3|TRBD1|few|TRBV5-4
CASSAGTGSTDTQYF
TGTGCCAGCAGCGCCGGGACAGGATCCACAGATACGCAGTATTTT
>TRBJ1-1|NA|NA|TRBV4-1
CASSQARDTTEAFF
TGCGCCAGCAGCCAAGCTCGGGACACAACTGAAGCTTTCTTT
>TRBJ2-3|TRBD2|few|TRBV4-2
CASSRPSGGTVPDTQYF
TGTGCCAGCAGCCGGCCTAGCGGGGGGACCGTTCCAGATACGCAGTATTTT
>TRBJ1-6|NA|NA|TRBV9
CASSVAGGENSPLHF
TGTGCCAGCAGCGTAGCTGGAGGGGAAAATTCACCCCTCCACTTT
>TRBJ2-7|NA|NA|TRBV9
CASSVARGEQYF
TGTGCCAGCAGCGTAGCCAGAGGCGAGCAGTACTTC
>TRBJ1-1|NA|NA|TRBV5-4
CASSLGVRTEAFF
TGTGCCAGCAGCTTGGGGGTGAGGACTGAAGCTTTCTTT
>TRBJ2-5|NA|once|TRBV7-9
CASSEEGETQYF
TGTGCCAGCAGCGAGGAAGGAGAGACCCAGTACTTC
>TRBJ2-7|TRBD1|NA|TRBV2
CASTTDRGGNEQYF
TGTGCCAGCACTACGGACAGGGGAGGAAACGAGCAGTACTTC
>TRBJ2-3|NA|NA|TRBV14
CASSQDWGLGGDTQYF
TGTGCCAGCAGCCAAGACTGGGGGCTTGGTGGAGATACGCAGTATTTT
>TRBJ2-2|TRBD1|few|TRBV6-5
CASSQQGAGTGELFF
TGTGCCAGCAGCCAACAGGGGGCCGGGACCGGGGAGCTGTTTTTT
>TRBJ2-2|NA|few|TRBV7-2
CASTPMNTGELFF
TGTGCCAGCACCCCTATGAACACCGGGGAGCTGTTTTTT
>TRBJ2-2|NA|once|TRBV28
CASSSTGRTGELFF
TGTGCCAGCAGTTCCACAGGGCGAACCGGGGAGCTGTTTTTT
>TRBJ1-1|NA|NA|TRBV30
CAWSVLSSTEAFF
TGTGCCTGGAGTGTACTGAGTTCCACTGAAGCTTTCTTT
>TRBJ2-7|NA|NA|TRBV28
CASRPHPTTRGFYEQYF
TGTGCCAGCAGGCCTCACCCCACAACAAGGGGGTTCTACGAGCAGTACTTC
>TRBJ1-2|NA|NA|TRBV9
CASTPGRHGGYTF
TGTGCCAGCACCCCCGGGAGACACGGAGGCTACACCTTC
>TRBJ1-1|NA|NA|TRBV19
CASSLGSPRAEAFF
TGTGCCAGTAGTTTAGGGTCCCCGAGGGCTGAAGCTTTCTTT
>TRBJ2-7|TRBD2|few|TRBV9
CASSVAGQGGYEQYF
TGTGCCAGCAGCGTAGCTGGGCAGGGAGGGTACGAGCAGTACTTC
>TRBJ1-5|NA|NA|TRBV10-3
CAISESKGVQPQHF
TGTGCCATCAGTGAGTCGAAGGGAGTTCAGCCCCAGCATTTT
>TRBJ2-7|NA|few|TRBV2
CASTAAYEQYF
TGTGCCAGCACGGCGGCGTACGAGCAGTACTTC
>TRBJ2-7|TRBD1|few|TRBV7-2
CASRTGGVSEQYF
TGTGCCAGCCGGACAGGGGGCGTCTCGGAGCAGTACTTC
>TRBJ1-5|NA|few|TRBV2
CASSDSSLYQPQHF
TGTGCCAGCAGTGATTCCAGTCTCTATCAGCCCCAGCATTTT
>TRBJ2-3|TRBD2|NA|TRBV4-3
CASSQGTSGVTDTQYF
TGCGCCAGCAGCCAGGGGACTAGCGGGGTCACAGATACGCAGTATTTT
>TRBJ2-3|NA|few|TRBV4-1
CASSQDSSGVTDTQYF
TGCGCCAGCAGCCAAGATTCGAGCGGAGTAACAGATACGCAGTATTTT
>TRBJ2-4|NA|few|TRBV11-2
CASSLVDRNIQYF
TGTGCCAGCAGCTTAGTCGACAGAAACATTCAGTACTTC
>TRBJ1-2|NA|NA|TRBV28
CASSFPDYGYTF
TGTGCCAGCAGTTTCCCGGACTATGGCTACACCTTC
>TRBJ2-2|NA|NA|TRBV7-9
CASSLAEGNTGELFF
TGTGCCAGCAGCTTAGCGGAGGGAAATACCGGGGAGCTGTTTTTT
>TRBJ2-1|TRBD2|NA|TRBV5-8
CASSFPKWSGDYNEQFF
TGTGCCAGCAGCTTCCCAAAGTGGAGCGGGGACTACAATGAGCAGTTCTTC
>TRBJ1-5|TRBD1|few|TRBV7-6
CASSWDDRGGQPQHF
TGTGCCAGCAGCTGGGACGACAGGGGCGGTCAGCCCCAGCATTTT
>TRBJ2-4|NA|few|TRBV14
CASSQDGSLAKNIQYF
TGTGCCAGCAGCCAAGATGGTAGCCTAGCCAAAAACATTCAGTACTTC
>TRBJ1-1|NA|few|TRBV7-9
CASSGGDTEAFF
TGTGCCAGCAGCGGGGGGGACACTGAAGCTTTCTTT
>TRBJ2-5|TRBD1|NA|TRBV19
CASSFTSGTGGVQTQYF
TGTGCCAGTAGTTTCACCTCCGGGACAGGGGGCGTCCAGACCCAGTACTTC
>TRBJ2-3|NA|NA|TRBV9
CASSVSSVKVGQYF
TGTGCCAGCAGCGTTTCAAGCGTAAAGGTCGGGCAGTATTTT
>TRBJ2-3|NA|few|TRBV5-1
CASSLPQGGDTQYF
TGCGCCAGCAGCTTGCCCCAGGGAGGAGATACGCAGTATTTT
>TRBJ2-1|NA|NA|TRBV25-1
CASRRDGYNEQFF
TGTGCCAGCAGGCGGGACGGGTACAATGAGCAGTTCTTC
>TRBJ1-1|NA|few|TRBV28
CASFDRNTEAFF
TGTGCCAGCTTCGACAGGAACACTGAAGCTTTCTTT
>TRBJ1-5|TRBD1|few|TRBV19
CASGPQGAQPQHF
TGTGCCAGTGGACCTCAGGGGGCTCAGCCCCAGCATTTT
>TRBJ1-1|NA|few|TRBV7-9
CASREHAGDTEAFF
TGTGCCAGCAGAGAGCATGCTGGAGACACTGAAGCTTTCTTT
>TRBJ2-5|TRBD1|NA|TRBV11-2
CATSGGGKTQYF
TGTGCCACCTCAGGGGGCGGAAAGACCCAGTACTTC
>TRBJ2-6|NA|NA|TRBV30
CACRGAGANVLTF
TGTGCCTGCAGGGGAGCTGGGGCCAACGTCCTGACTTTC
>TRBJ2-5|TRBD2|NA|TRBV7-9
CASRTSGAETQYF
TGTGCCAGCAGGACTAGCGGGGCTGAGACCCAGTACTTC
>TRBJ1-5|NA|few|TRBV19
CASRTTGYNQPQHF
TGTGCCAGTAGGACGACAGGTTACAATCAGCCCCAGCATTTT
>TRBJ2-5|NA|NA|TRBV27
CASSSPTHGGRRETQYF
TGTGCCAGCAGTAGCCCGACGCACGGGGGGCGTCGGGAGACCCAGTACTTC
>TRBJ1-1|NA|NA|TRBV5-1
CASSLGGQANTEAFF
TGCGCCAGCAGTCTCGGTGGGCAGGCGAACACTGAAGCTTTCTTT
>TRBJ2-3|TRBD2|once|TRBV5-1
CASQREADTQYF
TGCGCCAGCCAGCGGGAGGCAGATACGCAGTATTTT
>TRBJ2-3|TRBD2|NA|TRBV25-1
CASSRTSGGYTDTQYF
TGTGCCAGCAGTCGGACTAGCGGGGGATACACAGATACGCAGTATTTT
>TRBJ2-7|TRBD2|NA|TRBV5-4
CASSLGGLAGAREQYF
TGTGCCAGCAGCTTGGGCGGCCTAGCGGGAGCACGGGAGCAGTACTTC